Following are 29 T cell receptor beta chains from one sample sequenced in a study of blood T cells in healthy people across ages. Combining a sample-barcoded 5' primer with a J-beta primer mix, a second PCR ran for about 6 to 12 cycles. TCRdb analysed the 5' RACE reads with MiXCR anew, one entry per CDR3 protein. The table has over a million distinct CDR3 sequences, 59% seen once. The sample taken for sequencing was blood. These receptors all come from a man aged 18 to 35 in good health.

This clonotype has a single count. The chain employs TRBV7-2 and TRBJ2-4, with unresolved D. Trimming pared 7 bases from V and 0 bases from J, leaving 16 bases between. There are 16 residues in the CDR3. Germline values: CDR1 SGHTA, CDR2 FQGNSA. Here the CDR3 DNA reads TGTGCCAGCAACCTCATGGTGGCAGTAGCCAAAAACATTCAGTACTTC. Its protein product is CASNLMVAVAKNIQYF.

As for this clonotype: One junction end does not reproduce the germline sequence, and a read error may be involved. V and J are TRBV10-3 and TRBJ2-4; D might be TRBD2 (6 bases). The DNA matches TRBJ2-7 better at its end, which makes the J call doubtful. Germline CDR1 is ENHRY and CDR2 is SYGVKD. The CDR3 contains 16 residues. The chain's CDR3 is CAISEQKLANSNEQYF. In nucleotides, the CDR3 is TGTGCCATCAGTGAGCAAAAGCTAGCGAACTCCAACGAGCAGTACTTC.

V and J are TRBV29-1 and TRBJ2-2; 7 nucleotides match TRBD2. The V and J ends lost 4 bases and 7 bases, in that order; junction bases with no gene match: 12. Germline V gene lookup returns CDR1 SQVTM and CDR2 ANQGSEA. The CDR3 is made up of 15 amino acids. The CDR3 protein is CSVAPGLAVGGELFF. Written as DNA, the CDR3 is TGCAGCGTTGCACCCGGGCTAGCGGTTGGCGGGGAGCTGTTTTTT.

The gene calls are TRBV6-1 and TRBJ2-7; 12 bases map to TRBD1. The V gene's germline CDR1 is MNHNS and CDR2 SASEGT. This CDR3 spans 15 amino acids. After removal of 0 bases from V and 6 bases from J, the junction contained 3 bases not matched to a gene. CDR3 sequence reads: CASSEAGTGGAEQYF. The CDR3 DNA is TGTGCCAGCAGTGAAGCTGGGACAGGGGGCGCCGAGCAGTACTTC.

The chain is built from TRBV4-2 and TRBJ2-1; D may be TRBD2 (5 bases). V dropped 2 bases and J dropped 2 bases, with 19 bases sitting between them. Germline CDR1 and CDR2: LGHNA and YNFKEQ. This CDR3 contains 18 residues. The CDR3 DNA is TGTGCCAGCAGCCAACAACCCCCTACTAGGATAACCTACAATGAGCAGTTCTTC. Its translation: CASSQQPPTRITYNEQFF.

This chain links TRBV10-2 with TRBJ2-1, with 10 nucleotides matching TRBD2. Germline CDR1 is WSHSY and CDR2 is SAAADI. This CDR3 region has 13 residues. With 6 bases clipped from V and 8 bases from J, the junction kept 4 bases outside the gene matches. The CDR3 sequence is CASRASGSDEQFF. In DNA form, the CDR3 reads TGCGCCAGCAGGGCTAGCGGGAGCGATGAGCAGTTCTTC.

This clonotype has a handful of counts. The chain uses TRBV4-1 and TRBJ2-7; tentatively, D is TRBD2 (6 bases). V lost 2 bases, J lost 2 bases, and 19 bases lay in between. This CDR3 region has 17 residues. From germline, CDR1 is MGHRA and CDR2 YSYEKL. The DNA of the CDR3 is TGCGCCAGCAGCCAACAACCTGGGACTCCCGTTACCTACGAGCAGTACTTC. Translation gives CASSQQPGTPVTYEQYF.

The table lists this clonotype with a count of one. The CDR3 sequence is CSAPQLGRGRFF. CDR3 nucleotides: TGCAGTGCTCCCCAGTTGGGTCGTGGACGGTTCTTC. The chain recombines TRBV20-1 with TRBJ2-1, with D uncertain. The CDR3 runs 12 residues. V shed 5 bases and J shed 15 bases, with 20 bases lying between them. Germline loops: CDR1 DFQATT, CDR2 SNEGSKA (reference sequence).

CDR3: CASSYTGQYEQYF. CDR3 DNA sequence: TGTGCCAGCAGTTACACGGGACAGTACGAGCAGTACTTC. The V gene is TRBV6-5, the J gene TRBJ2-7; TRBD1 matches 7 bases. V shed 2 bases and J 4 bases; nucleotides not matched to a gene: 2. From germline, CDR1 is MNHEY and CDR2 SVGAGI. This CDR3 spans 13 amino acids.

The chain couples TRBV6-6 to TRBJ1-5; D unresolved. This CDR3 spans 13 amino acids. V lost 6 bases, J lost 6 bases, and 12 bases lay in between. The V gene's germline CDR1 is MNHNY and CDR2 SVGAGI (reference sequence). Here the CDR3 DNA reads TGTGCCAGCAGCACCCTAAGCGGTCAGCCCCAGCATTTT. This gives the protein CASSTLSGQPQHF.

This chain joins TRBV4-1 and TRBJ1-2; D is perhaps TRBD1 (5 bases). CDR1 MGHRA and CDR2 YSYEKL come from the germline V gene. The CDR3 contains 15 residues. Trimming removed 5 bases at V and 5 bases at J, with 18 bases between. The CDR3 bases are TGCGCCAGCAGCGGAGGGGACGGGGAGTATTATGGCTACACCTTC. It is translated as CASSGGDGEYYGYTF.

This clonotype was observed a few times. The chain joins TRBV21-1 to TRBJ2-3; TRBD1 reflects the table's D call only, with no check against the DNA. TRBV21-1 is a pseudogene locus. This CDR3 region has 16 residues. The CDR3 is CASTTFEQGQTDTQYF. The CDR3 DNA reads TGTGCCAGCACGACATTTGAGCAGGGGCAGACAGATACGCAGTATTTT.

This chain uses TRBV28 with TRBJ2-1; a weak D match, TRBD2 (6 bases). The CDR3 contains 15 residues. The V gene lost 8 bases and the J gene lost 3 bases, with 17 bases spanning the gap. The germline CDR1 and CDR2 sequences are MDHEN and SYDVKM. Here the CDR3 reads CASSRWTGDYNEQFF. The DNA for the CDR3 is TGTGCCAGCTCCCGGTGGACGGGGGACTACAATGAGCAGTTCTTC.

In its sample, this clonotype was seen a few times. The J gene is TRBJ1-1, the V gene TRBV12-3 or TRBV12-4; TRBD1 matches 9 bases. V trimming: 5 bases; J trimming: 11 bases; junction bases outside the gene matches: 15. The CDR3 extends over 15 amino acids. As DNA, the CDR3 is TGTGCCAGCAGTGGGTGGGACAGGGAAAGAAGTGGGGCTTTCTTT. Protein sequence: CASSGWDRERSGAFF.

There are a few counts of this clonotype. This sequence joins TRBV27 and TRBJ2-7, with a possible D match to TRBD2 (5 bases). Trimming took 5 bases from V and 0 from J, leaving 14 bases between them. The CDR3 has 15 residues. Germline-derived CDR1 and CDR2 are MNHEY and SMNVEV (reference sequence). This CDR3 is CASSPYGDYSYEQYF. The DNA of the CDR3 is TGTGCCAGCAGTCCGTACGGCGACTACTCCTACGAGCAGTACTTC.

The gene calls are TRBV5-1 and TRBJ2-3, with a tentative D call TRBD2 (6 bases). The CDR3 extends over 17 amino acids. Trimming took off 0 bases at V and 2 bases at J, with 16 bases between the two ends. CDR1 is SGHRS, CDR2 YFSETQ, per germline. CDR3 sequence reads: CASSLEAGGSFTDTQYF. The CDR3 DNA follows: TGCGCCAGCAGCTTGGAGGCTGGGGGGTCTTTCACAGATACGCAGTATTTT.

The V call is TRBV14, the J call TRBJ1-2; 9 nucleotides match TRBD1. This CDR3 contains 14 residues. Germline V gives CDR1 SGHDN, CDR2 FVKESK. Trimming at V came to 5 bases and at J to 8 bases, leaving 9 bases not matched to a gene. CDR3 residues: CASSKNRGPRGYTF. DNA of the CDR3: TGTGCCAGCAGCAAAAACAGGGGGCCGCGAGGCTACACCTTC.

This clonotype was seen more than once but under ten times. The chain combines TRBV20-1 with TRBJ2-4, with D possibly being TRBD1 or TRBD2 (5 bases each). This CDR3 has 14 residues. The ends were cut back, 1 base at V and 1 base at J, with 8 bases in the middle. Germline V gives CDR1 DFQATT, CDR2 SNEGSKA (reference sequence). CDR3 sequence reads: CSARAGTAKNIQYF. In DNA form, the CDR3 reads TGCAGTGCTAGAGCCGGGACCGCCAAAAACATTCAGTACTTC.

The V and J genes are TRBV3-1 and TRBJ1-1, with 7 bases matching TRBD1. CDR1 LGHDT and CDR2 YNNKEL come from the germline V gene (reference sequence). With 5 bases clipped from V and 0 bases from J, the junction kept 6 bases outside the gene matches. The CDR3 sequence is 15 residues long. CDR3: CASSAGQPMNTEAFF. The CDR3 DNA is TGTGCCAGCAGCGCGGGACAGCCGATGAACACTGAAGCTTTCTTT.

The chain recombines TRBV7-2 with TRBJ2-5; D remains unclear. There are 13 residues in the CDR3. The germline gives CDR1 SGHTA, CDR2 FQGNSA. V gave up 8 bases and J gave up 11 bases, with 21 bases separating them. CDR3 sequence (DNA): TGTGCCAGCCGCCCTGGTCCCGTCAATGAGCAGTACTTC. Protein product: CASRPGPVNEQYF.

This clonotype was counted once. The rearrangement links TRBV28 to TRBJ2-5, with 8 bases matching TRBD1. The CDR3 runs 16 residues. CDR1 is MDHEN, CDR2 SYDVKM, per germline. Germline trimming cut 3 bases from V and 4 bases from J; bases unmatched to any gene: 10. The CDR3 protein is CASSFLPGQGPETQYF. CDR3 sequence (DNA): TGTGCCAGCAGTTTTCTGCCCGGACAGGGCCCAGAGACCCAGTACTTC.

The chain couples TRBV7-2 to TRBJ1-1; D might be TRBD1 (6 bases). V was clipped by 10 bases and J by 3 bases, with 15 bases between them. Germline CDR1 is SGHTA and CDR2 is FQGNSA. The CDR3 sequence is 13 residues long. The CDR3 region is CANDRIGHTEAFF. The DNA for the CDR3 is TGTGCCAACGACAGGATTGGGCACACTGAAGCTTTCTTT.

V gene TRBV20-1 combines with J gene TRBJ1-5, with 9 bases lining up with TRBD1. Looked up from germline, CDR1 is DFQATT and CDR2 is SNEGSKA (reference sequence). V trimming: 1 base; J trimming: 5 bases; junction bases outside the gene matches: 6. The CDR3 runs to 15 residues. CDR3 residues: CSARGRTGDYQPQHF. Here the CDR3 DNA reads TGCAGTGCTAGAGGTCGGACAGGGGATTATCAGCCCCAGCATTTT.

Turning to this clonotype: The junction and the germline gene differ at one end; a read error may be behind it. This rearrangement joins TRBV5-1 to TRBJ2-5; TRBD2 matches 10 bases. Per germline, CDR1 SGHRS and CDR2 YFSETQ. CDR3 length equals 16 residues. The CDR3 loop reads CASSSRESGRVETQYF. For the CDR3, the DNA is TGCGCCAGCAGCTCTCGGGAAAGCGGGAGGGTCGAGACCCAGTACTTT.

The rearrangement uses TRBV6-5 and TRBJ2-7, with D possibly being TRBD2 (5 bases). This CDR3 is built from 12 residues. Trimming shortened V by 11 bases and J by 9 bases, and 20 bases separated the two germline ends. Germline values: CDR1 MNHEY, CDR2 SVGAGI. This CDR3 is CAVHLGMGVQYF. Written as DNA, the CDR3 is TGTGCCGTCCATTTAGGGATGGGAGTGCAGTACTTC.

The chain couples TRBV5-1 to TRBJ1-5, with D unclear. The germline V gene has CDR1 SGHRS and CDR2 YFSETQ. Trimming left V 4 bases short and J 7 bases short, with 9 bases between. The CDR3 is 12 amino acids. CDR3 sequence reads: CASSPNGQPQHF. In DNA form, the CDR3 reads TGCGCCAGCAGCCCCAACGGCCAGCCCCAGCATTTT.

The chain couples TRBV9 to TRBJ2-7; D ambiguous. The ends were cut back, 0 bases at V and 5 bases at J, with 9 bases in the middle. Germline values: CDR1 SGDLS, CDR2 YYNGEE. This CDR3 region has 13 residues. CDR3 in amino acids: CASSVAAYDEQYF. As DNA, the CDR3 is TGTGCCAGCAGCGTAGCTGCTTACGACGAGCAGTACTTC.

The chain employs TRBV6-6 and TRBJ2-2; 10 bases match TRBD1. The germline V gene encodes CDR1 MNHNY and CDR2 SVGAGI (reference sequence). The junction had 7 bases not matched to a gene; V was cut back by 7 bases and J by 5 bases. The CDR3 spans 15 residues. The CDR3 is CASIRQGAGTGELFF. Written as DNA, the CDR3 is TGTGCCAGCATTAGACAGGGGGCGGGTACCGGGGAGCTGTTTTTT.

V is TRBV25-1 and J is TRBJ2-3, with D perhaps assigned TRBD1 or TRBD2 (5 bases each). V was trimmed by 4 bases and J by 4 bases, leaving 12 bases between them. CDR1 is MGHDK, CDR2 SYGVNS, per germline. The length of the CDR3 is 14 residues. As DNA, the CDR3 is TGTGCCAGCAGTGTAACCGGGACCGCAGATACGCAGTATTTT. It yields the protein CASSVTGTADTQYF.